The T cell receptor (beta chain) under discussion was sequenced for a study of metastatic and nonmetastatic thyroid tumors. No patient received treatment before thyroid surgery. TCRdb re-called the PCR reads via MiXCR. The sample yields 30,000 to 40,000 clones, 33% seen once. The CDR3 runs 13 residues. The germline V gene has CDR1 MNHGY and CDR2 SVAAGI. Trimming took off 4 bases at V and 8 bases at J, with 12 bases between the two ends. This sequence originates from a female donor with papillary thyroid cancer or a benign thyroid nodule (not recorded which). Some clones in this sample may be carry-over from other donors' samples. The material sequenced was tumor tissue. This chain connects TRBV6-9 to TRBJ2-1; D may be TRBD1 (5 bases). CDR3 sequence (DNA): TGTGCCAGCAGTTTTCTGGGCAGGGATGAGCAGTTCTTC. Its translation is CASSFLGRDEQFF.